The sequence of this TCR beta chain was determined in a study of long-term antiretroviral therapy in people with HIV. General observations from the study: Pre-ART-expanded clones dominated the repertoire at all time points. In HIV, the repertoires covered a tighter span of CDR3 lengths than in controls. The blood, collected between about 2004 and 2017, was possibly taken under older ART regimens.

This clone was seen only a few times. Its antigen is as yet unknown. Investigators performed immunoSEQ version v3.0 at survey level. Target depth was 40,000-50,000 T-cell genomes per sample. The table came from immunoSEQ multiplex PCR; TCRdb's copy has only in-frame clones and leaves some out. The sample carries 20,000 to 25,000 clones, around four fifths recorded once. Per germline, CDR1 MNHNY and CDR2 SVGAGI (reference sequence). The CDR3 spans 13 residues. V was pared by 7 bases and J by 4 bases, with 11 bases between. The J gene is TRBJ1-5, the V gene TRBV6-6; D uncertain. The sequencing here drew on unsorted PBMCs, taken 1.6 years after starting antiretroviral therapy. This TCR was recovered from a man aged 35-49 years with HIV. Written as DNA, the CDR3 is TGTGCCAGCACCCAAGACCTAAATCAGCCCCAGCATTTT. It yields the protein CASTQDLNQPQHF.